This T cell receptor (beta chain) originates from a study of blood T cell repertoires in COVID-19 (dated by TCRdb to 2018 to 2020). Describing the broader study: Collaborator samples came from the United States, Italy and Spain and covered acute and convalescent phases of COVID-19. A freely available public database, intended as a resource for researchers studying the immune response to SARS-CoV-2, is where the repertoires were released. A de-identified subject ID, COVID-19 status, age in years and sex were almost always included in the sample metadata. The dataset comprised deeply sampled blood TCRbeta repertoires from subjects exposed to, actively infected with, or recovered from COVID-19. The samples were drawn from two sources: the first 160 participants of the ongoing ImmuneRACE study, and over 950 subjects contributed by 6 global collaborators. The prospective study material was composed of cDNA or gDNA derived from T cells, B-cell-depleted T cells, or PBMCs. HLA class I and class II types, where available, came from metadata supplied by the sample provider rather than from assay-based typing.

Results the study describes overall, beyond this receptor: The amount of clinical and demographic metadata varied by source and participant and was provided uncurated.

The immunoSEQ Assay, a bias-controlled multiplex PCR, was used to amplify TCRbeta CDR3 regions from genomic DNA. The original pipeline was this. The number of nucleated cells in each sample was estimated from the amplification of reference gene primers within the assay. Sequence reads were collapsed and filtered to measure the absolute abundance of every unique TCRbeta CDR3 rearrangement. For each sample, productive Simpson clonality was calculated as the square root of Simpson's diversity index across productive rearrangements. This immuneACCESS table, as held by TCRdb, lists in-frame sequences with V and J called but not all clones. Of the missing ones, under half trace to an unresolved V gene in checked studies; the others have no known cause. Clone size and the V and J calls come from that table; the DNA yielded D and trimming. The sample contains some 140,000 clones, 75% to 90% of them found a single time. The ten largest clones capture roughly 18% of the sample.

CDR1 is given as SGHRS and CDR2 as YFSETQ, both from the germline V gene. Measured from the cysteine to the phenylalanine, the CDR3 is 14 residues long. CDR3 DNA is the only sequence kept; it has 42 bases, read in frame from the first base. V drops 0 bases and J drops 1 base, leaving 7 bases in between. Whole blood was collected in K2EDTA tubes by collaborating institutions according to the institutions' own protocols. For TCRbeta analysis, collaborators shipped samples in one of three forms: frozen whole blood, isolated PBMCs, or DNA extracted from either of those sample types. For this clone: It has no known antigen specificity. No base quality information exists; no much larger clone differs at one position. The sample carries other DNA sequences with the same CDR3.

Rearrangement joined TRBV5-1 to TRBJ1-1; no D segment can be confidently identified. Sequencing was carried out using peripheral blood. This clonotype was sampled from a man aged 50 to 60 with active or convalescent COVID-19. The CDR3 protein: CASSLGQSNTEAFF. The base sequence is TGCGCCAGCAGCTTGGGGCAGTCGAACACTGAAGCTTTCTTT.